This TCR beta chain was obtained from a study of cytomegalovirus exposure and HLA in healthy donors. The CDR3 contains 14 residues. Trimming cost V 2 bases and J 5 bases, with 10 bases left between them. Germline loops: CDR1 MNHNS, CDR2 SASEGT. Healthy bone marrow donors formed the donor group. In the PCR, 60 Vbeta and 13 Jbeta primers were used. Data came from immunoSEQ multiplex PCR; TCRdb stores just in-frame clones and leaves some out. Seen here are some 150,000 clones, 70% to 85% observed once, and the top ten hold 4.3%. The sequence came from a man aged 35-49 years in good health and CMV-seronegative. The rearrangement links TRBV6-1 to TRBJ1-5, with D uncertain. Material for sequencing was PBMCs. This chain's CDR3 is CASSESGCDQPQHF. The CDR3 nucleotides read TGTGCCAGCAGTGAATCGGGTTGTGATCAGCCCCAGCATTTT.